This T cell receptor (beta chain) comes out of a study of neoadjuvant nivolumab and ipilimumab in lung cancer. Repertoires were generated with immunoSEQ multiplex PCR, while TCRdb's copy carries only in-frame clones and drops some. The sample yields 40,000 to 55,000 clones, around 89% seen once. J gave up 8 bases and V 7 bases, and 13 bases lay outside the gene matches. The CDR3 runs 14 residues. Germline V gene sequence: CDR1 GTSNPN, CDR2 SVGIG (reference sequence). The sequencing used blood, collected before neoadjuvant nivolumab, alone or with ipilimumab. This chain links TRBV30 with TRBJ1-4, with 7 positions matching TRBD1. This receptor was taken from an adult with non-small cell lung cancer. Some clones in this sample may be carry-over from other donors' samples. This CDR3 is CASLPQGKDEKLFF. CDR3 DNA: TGTGCCTCCCTACCACAGGGGAAGGACGAAAAACTGTTTTTT.